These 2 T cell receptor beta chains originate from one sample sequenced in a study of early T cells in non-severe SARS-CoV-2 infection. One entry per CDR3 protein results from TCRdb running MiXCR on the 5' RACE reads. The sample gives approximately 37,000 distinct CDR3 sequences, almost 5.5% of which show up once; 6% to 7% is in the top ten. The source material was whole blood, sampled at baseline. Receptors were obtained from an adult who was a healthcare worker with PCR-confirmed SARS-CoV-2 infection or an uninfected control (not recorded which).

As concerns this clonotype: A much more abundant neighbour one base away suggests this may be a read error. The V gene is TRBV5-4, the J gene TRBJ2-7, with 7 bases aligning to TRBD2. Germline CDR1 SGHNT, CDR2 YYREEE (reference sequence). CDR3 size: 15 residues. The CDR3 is CVSSPGSGNLLEQYF. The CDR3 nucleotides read TGTGTCAGCAGCCCCGGGAGCGGGAATTTGTTGGAGCAGTACTTC.

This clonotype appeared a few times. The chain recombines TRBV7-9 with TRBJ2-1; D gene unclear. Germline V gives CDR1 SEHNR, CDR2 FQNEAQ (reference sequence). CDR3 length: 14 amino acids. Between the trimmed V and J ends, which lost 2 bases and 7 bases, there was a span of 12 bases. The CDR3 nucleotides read TGTGCCAGCAGCTTAAGCGAGATCCCTAATGAGCAGTTCTTC. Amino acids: CASSLSEIPNEQFF.